The next 28 T cell receptor beta chains were all read from a single sample in a study of PD-1 blockade in classical Hodgkin lymphoma. TCRdb keeps only in-frame clones here, not all; method: immunoSEQ multiplex PCR. The sample has about 36,000 clones; more than 65% are singletons. Each and every patient relapsed after autologous stem cell transplantation, and patients got differing brentuximab vedotin exposure. Here the sequenced sample was peripheral blood mononuclear cells (PBMCs), taken before the second cycle of nivolumab. The source is a human donor with classical Hodgkin lymphoma.

This chain links TRBV9 with TRBJ2-4; TRBD1 aligns across 9 bases. CDR1 is SGDLS and CDR2 is YYNGEE in the germline V gene. Trimming at V came to 2 bases and at J to 8 bases, leaving 8 bases not matched to a gene. The CDR3 has 15 residues. The CDR3 region has the DNA TGTGCCAGCAGCGTTACAGGGGGCGTCTGGGACATTCAGTACTTC. Translating gives CASSVTGGVWDIQYF.

The chain joins TRBV5-4 to TRBJ2-3; the D is unclear. Germline V gene lookup returns CDR1 SGHNT and CDR2 YYREEE (reference sequence). Trimming cost V 2 bases and J 0 bases, with 13 bases left between them. This CDR3 comprises 16 residues. The CDR3 DNA reads as TGTGCCAGCAGCTTCAAGTCAGACCTAAGCACAGATACGCAGTATTTT. Amino acid sequence: CASSFKSDLSTDTQYF.

The chain links TRBV19 to TRBJ2-7; 12 bases agree with TRBD1. The CDR3 has 13 amino acids. CDR1 LNHDA and CDR2 SQIVND come from the germline V gene (reference sequence). Trimming at V came to 5 bases and at J to 6 bases, leaving 2 bases not matched to a gene. In nucleotides, the CDR3 is TGTGCCAGTAGTTGGGACAGGGGGCGCGAGCAGTACTTC. Translating gives CASSWDRGREQYF.

The V call is TRBV7-9, the J call TRBJ2-7; 9 bases are a match to TRBD1. Trimming at V came to 6 bases and at J to 9 bases, leaving 18 bases not matched to a gene. From germline, CDR1 is SEHNR and CDR2 FQNEAQ (reference sequence). This CDR3 region has 16 residues. The CDR3 bases are TGTGCCAGCAGACCTACCGGACAGGGGACAACTATTGGGCAGTACTTC. It yields the protein CASRPTGQGTTIGQYF.

The chain recombines TRBV27 with TRBJ1-1; TRBD1 matches 7 bases. V shed 6 bases, J shed 2 bases, and the junction held 9 bases outside the gene matches. The V gene's germline CDR1 is MNHEY and CDR2 SMNVEV (reference sequence). The CDR3 contains 15 residues. The CDR3 spells CASRRRGQFNTEAFF. In nucleotides, the CDR3 is TGTGCCAGCAGGCGGAGGGGACAGTTTAACACTGAAGCTTTCTTT.

The genes are TRBV28 and TRBJ2-5; 11 positions match TRBD2. CDR1 is MDHEN, CDR2 SYDVKM, per germline. V shed 5 bases, J shed 5 bases, and the junction held 10 bases outside the gene matches. This CDR3 has 16 residues. DNA of the CDR3: TGTGCCAGCAGTCTAACTAGCGGGAGTGTCGGGGAGACCCAGTACTTC. Amino acids: CASSLTSGSVGETQYF.

CDR3 sequence: CASSFGTGSFSGNTIYF. The CDR3 region has the DNA TGTGCCAGCAGCTTCGGTACGGGATCGTTCTCTGGAAACACCATATATTTT. V is TRBV7-6 and J is TRBJ1-3; D gene ambiguous. Trimming removed 3 bases from V and 0 bases from J, with 15 bases in between. Looked up from germline, CDR1 is SGHVS and CDR2 is FNYEAQ. This CDR3 comprises 17 residues.

The V gene is TRBV4-1, the J gene TRBJ1-2; a weak D match, TRBD1 (5 bases). The CDR3 is 13 residues long. CDR1 is MGHRA and CDR2 is YSYEKL in the germline V gene. The V end lost 4 bases, the J end lost 2 bases, and 8 bases lay between the germline ends. CDR3 sequence reads: CASSLGRNYGYTF. CDR3 DNA: TGCGCCAGCAGCCTGGGACGGAACTATGGCTACACCTTC.

The V and J genes are TRBV4-3 and TRBJ2-1; D might be TRBD1 (6 bases). V lost 0 bases to trimming and J lost 2 bases, with 8 bases between them. This CDR3 region has 15 residues. Germline V gene data show CDR1 as LGHNA and CDR2 as YSLEER. CDR3 in DNA: TGCGCCAGCAGCCAAGATTGGGGGCCCTACAATGAGCAGTTCTTC. This codes for CASSQDWGPYNEQFF.

This clone has more than one count but fewer than ten. The chain employs TRBV18 and TRBJ1-2, with D perhaps TRBD1 (6 bases). Germline V gene sequence: CDR1 KGHSH, CDR2 LQKENI. With 4 bases removed from V and 4 bases from J, the gap between germline ends came to 10 bases. This CDR3 contains 13 residues. CDR3 in DNA: TGTGCCAGCTCACTGGGACACGTCTATGGCTACACCTTC. This encodes CASSLGHVYGYTF.

The CDR3 here is CASSLYGISGANVLTF. The CDR3 DNA reads as TGTGCCAGCAGCTTGTACGGGATCTCTGGGGCCAACGTCCTGACTTTC. The chain couples TRBV5-4 to TRBJ2-6, with D possibly matching TRBD2 (5 bases). Looked up from germline, CDR1 is SGHNT and CDR2 is YYREEE (reference sequence). The CDR3 is 16 residues long. Trimming cost V 1 base and J 0 bases, with 8 bases left between them.

The chain recombines TRBV4-2 with TRBJ2-5; possible D gene TRBD2, 6 bases. CDR3 length equals 16 residues. The V gene's germline CDR1 is LGHNA and CDR2 YNFKEQ. The V end was cut by 4 bases, the J end by 2 bases, with 17 bases between. CDR3 nucleotides: TGTGCCAGCAGCCGTGGTAGCGGAGGGGATCAAGAGACCCAGTACTTC. Its protein product is CASSRGSGGDQETQYF.

The chain joins TRBV7-9 to TRBJ1-4, with D uncertain. Trimming pared 5 bases from V and 7 bases from J, leaving 11 bases between. Germline-derived CDR1 and CDR2 are SEHNR and FQNEAQ (reference sequence). This CDR3 spans 13 amino acids. CDR3 bases: TGTGCCAGCAGCGCAGAGTGGGGTGAAAAACTGTTTTTT. Its translation is CASSAEWGEKLFF.

The genes are TRBV10-3 and TRBJ1-4; D is possibly TRBD1 (6 bases). Germline values: CDR1 ENHRY, CDR2 SYGVKD. The V end lost 3 bases, the J end lost 5 bases, and 10 bases lay between the germline ends. The CDR3 length is 14 residues. The CDR3 sequence: CAISDQGGNEKLFF. The CDR3 nucleotides read TGTGCCATCAGTGATCAAGGGGGGAATGAAAAACTGTTTTTT.

The chain employs TRBV4-3 and TRBJ2-7, with D unclear. V dropped 3 bases and J dropped 2 bases, with 8 bases sitting between them. This CDR3 spans 13 amino acids. Germline values: CDR1 LGHNA, CDR2 YSLEER. DNA for the CDR3: TGCGCCAGCAGCCAGGCAGTCACCTACGAGCAGTACTTC. Its protein product is CASSQAVTYEQYF.

The genes are TRBV25-1 and TRBJ1-2; the D gene is possibly TRBD1 (5 bases). CDR1 is MGHDK, CDR2 SYGVNS, per germline. V lost 8 bases and J lost 8, with 18 bases in between. CDR3 length: 13 amino acids. CDR3 sequence (DNA): TGTGCCAGCTCCCCCCTTCAGGGAGGCGGCTACACCTTC. Amino acid sequence: CASSPLQGGGYTF.

This chain links TRBV2 with TRBJ2-6; 7 bases align to TRBD1. With 7 bases clipped from V and 2 bases from J, the junction kept 8 bases outside the gene matches. The CDR3 consists of 16 residues. From germline, CDR1 is SNHLY and CDR2 FYNNEI. This CDR3 is CASKKEGTAGANVLTF. CDR3 sequence (DNA): TGTGCCAGCAAAAAAGAAGGGACAGCTGGGGCCAACGTCCTGACTTTC.

The rearrangement links TRBV27 to TRBJ1-5; perhaps TRBD1 as D (6 bases). The CDR3 consists of 17 residues. Between the trimmed V and J ends, which lost 3 bases and 0 bases, there was a span of 15 bases. CDR1 and CDR2 from the germline V gene are MNHEY and SMNVEV (reference sequence). The CDR3 here is CASSLLGGHYSNQPQHF. The CDR3 region has the DNA TGTGCCAGCAGTTTGCTGGGGGGGCATTATAGCAATCAGCCCCAGCATTTT.

The V call is TRBV7-8, the J call TRBJ2-1, with TRBD2 as a possible D gene (5 bases). V dropped 1 base and J dropped 15 bases, with 22 bases sitting between them. Germline CDR1 SGHVS, CDR2 FQNEAQ. The CDR3 is 15 amino acids. This chain's CDR3 is CASSLDHLSQRSVFF. CDR3 DNA: TGTGCCAGCAGCTTAGACCACCTCTCTCAGCGGAGCGTGTTCTTC. Drawing the rest from reference TRBV7-8 and TRBJ2-1, the complete variable domain is GAGVSQSPRYKVAKRGQDVALRCDPISGHVSLFWYQQALGQGPEFLTYFQNEAQLDKSGLPSDRFFAERPEGSVSTLKIQRTQQEDSAVYLCASSLDHLSQRSVFFGPGTRLTVL.

The CDR3 is CASSQPSLRGKIENTEAFF. CDR3 nucleotide sequence: TGCGCCAGCAGTCAACCCTCCCTGAGGGGGAAAATAGAGAACACTGAAGCTTTCTTT. The J gene is TRBJ1-1, the V gene TRBV23-1, with a weak D call TRBD1 (6 bases). TRBV23-1 is an open reading frame whose function is uncertain. This CDR3 is 19 amino acids long. V was pared by 2 bases and J by 1 base, with 23 bases between.

The chain is built from TRBV30 and TRBJ2-1; perhaps TRBD1 as D (5 bases). From germline, CDR1 is GTSNPN and CDR2 SVGIG (reference sequence). V lost 4 bases and J 7 bases, leaving 29 bases between the germline ends. The CDR3 covers 18 residues. The CDR3 loop is CAWTIGWGMAMGPNEQFF. CDR3 bases: TGTGCCTGGACAATCGGGTGGGGAATGGCAATGGGGCCAAATGAGCAGTTCTTC.

This clone was observed a few times. The chain links TRBV7-3 to TRBJ2-7; D call uncertain. V was pared by 0 bases and J by 5 bases, with 8 bases between. The CDR3 runs 13 residues. Per germline, CDR1 SGHTA and CDR2 FQGTGA. The CDR3 nucleotides are TGTGCCAGCAGCTTAACGTTCCAGGACGAGCAGTACTTC. Translated, it gives CASSLTFQDEQYF.

The chain links TRBV10-3 to TRBJ2-1; 13 nucleotides align to TRBD2. This CDR3 has 14 amino acids. Germline V gene lookup returns CDR1 ENHRY and CDR2 SYGVKD. Germline trimming cut 7 bases from V and 4 bases from J; bases unmatched to any gene: 1. DNA for the CDR3: TGTGCCATCAAGACTAGCGGGGGGTACAATGAGCAGTTCTTC. Translated: CAIKTSGGYNEQFF.

The chain links TRBV20-1 to TRBJ2-7; 8 bases line up with TRBD2. The J segment lost 5 bases and the V segment lost 4 bases, leaving 1 base of the junction unmatched. The V gene's germline CDR1 is DFQATT and CDR2 SNEGSKA (reference sequence). The CDR3 has 11 amino acids. The chain's CDR3 is CSAIAGNEQYF. The CDR3, as DNA: TGCAGTGCTATAGCGGGAAACGAGCAGTACTTC.

This sequence joins TRBV5-1 and TRBJ2-5; D gene unclear. V gave up 4 bases and J gave up 4 bases, with 14 bases separating them. The CDR3 is made up of 14 amino acids. From germline, CDR1 is SGHRS and CDR2 YFSETQ. The DNA of the CDR3 is TGCGCCAGCAGCCCCGGTCGAAAGGGAGAGACCCAGTACTTC. This sequence encodes CASSPGRKGETQYF.

J is TRBJ2-5 and V is TRBV5-1; 9 nucleotides agree with TRBD1. The J call is in doubt because the DNA end fits TRBJ2-7 better. The CDR3 has 15 residues. Germline CDR1 reads SGHRS; CDR2 reads YFSETQ. The CDR3 loop reads CASSFQDRGSYEQYF. DNA of the CDR3: TGCGCCAGCAGCTTCCAGGACAGGGGATCCTACGAGCAGTACTTC.

The rearrangement uses TRBV4-2 and TRBJ1-5; unclear D gene. The germline V and J ends were trimmed by 0 bases and 3 bases, with 9 bases remaining between them. The CDR3 has 15 residues. Germline V gene data show CDR1 as LGHNA and CDR2 as YNFKEQ. The CDR3 sequence is CASSQDSQYNQPQHF. The CDR3 DNA is TGTGCCAGCAGCCAAGATTCCCAATACAATCAGCCCCAGCATTTT.

CDR3 amino acids: CASSEIGVEKLFF. Here the CDR3 DNA reads TGTGCCAGCAGTGAAATTGGGGTTGAAAAACTGTTTTTT. This chain uses TRBV6-1 with TRBJ1-4; no clear D. This CDR3 has 13 amino acids. The germline V and J ends were trimmed by 2 bases and 7 bases, with 8 bases remaining between them. CDR1 and CDR2 (germline): MNHNS, SASEGT.